This is a list of T cell receptor beta chains from one sample in a study of cytomegalovirus exposure and HLA in healthy donors. Using immunoSEQ multiplex PCR, the repertoire was profiled, and TCRdb retains in-frame clones only, with some absent. Reported are 130,000 or so clones; the ten largest clones contain 2.2%. Sequenced: PBMCs. The receptors derive from a woman between 18 and 29 years old in good health and CMV-seronegative. Each CDR3 is given with its conserved first and last residue. D genes are given only for firm matches.

d_gene,v_gene,j_gene,CDR3aa,CDR3nt
.,TRBV6-6,TRBJ1-2,CASSHGQGDYGYTF,TGTGCCAGCAGTCACGGCCAGGGCGACTATGGCTACACCTTC
TRBD1,TRBV6-1,TRBJ1-4,CASSMRQGGEKLFF,TGTGCCAGCAGTATGAGACAGGGCGGTGAAAAACTGTTTTTT
TRBD1,TRBV11-3,TRBJ1-1,CASSQRGLTEAFF,TGTGCCAGCAGCCAAAGGGGGCTCACTGAAGCTTTCTTT
TRBD2,TRBV7-9,TRBJ2-1,CASSLAGGPSNEQFF,TGTGCCAGCAGCTTGGCGGGAGGGCCTAGTAATGAGCAGTTCTTC
.,TRBV28,TRBJ2-7,CASSQTQGPKSSYEQYF,TGTGCCAGCAGCCAGACGCAGGGTCCTAAGAGCTCCTACGAGCAGTACTTC
TRBD2,TRBV7-8,TRBJ2-7,CASSLAGTSGYYEQYF,TGTGCCAGCAGCTTAGCGGGGACTAGCGGTTACTACGAGCAGTACTTC
.,TRBV29-1,TRBJ2-1,CSGRTANGREQFF,TGCAGCGGCAGGACAGCGAACGGTCGGGAGCAGTTCTTC
.,TRBV2,TRBJ1-2,CASSEEITTIYTF,TGTGCCAGCAGTGAAGAAATAACAACTATATACACCTTC
.,TRBV6-5,TRBJ1-2,CASSFRRGNDGYTF,TGTGCCAGCAGTTTTCGGCGGGGGAATGATGGCTACACCTTC
TRBD1,TRBV2,TRBJ2-3,CASYGQGLGTDTQYF,TGTGCCAGCTATGGACAGGGGTTAGGCACAGATACGCAGTATTTT
.,TRBV7-3,TRBJ2-7,CASSLVPASREQYF,TGTGCCAGCAGCTTAGTGCCTGCCTCGAGGGAGCAGTACTTC
TRBD1,TRBV19,TRBJ1-5,CASSISGTGAFGQPQHF,TGTGCCAGTAGTATTAGTGGGACAGGGGCTTTCGGACAGCCCCAGCATTTT
.,TRBV19,TRBJ2-1,CASSIGAAQEQFF,TGTGCCAGTAGTATTGGGGCCGCGCAGGAGCAGTTCTTC
TRBD1,TRBV7-2,TRBJ1-2,CASSLRTGGASEGYTF,TGTGCCAGCAGCTTAAGGACAGGGGGCGCCAGTGAAGGCTACACCTTC
TRBD1,TRBV2,TRBJ1-1,CASSQGTGIHKAFF,TGTGCCAGCAGTCAAGGGACAGGCATACATAAAGCTTTCTTT
.,TRBV18,TRBJ2-2,CASSPLDRAANTGELFF,TGTGCCAGCTCACCACTCGACAGAGCCGCGAACACCGGGGAGCTGTTTTTT
TRBD1,TRBV5-1,TRBJ1-6,CASSPDRGGKNSPLHF,TGCGCCAGCAGCCCGGACAGGGGAGGGAAAAATTCACCCCTCCACTTT